The text below deals with one TCR beta chain. The entry originates in a study of blood T cell repertoires in COVID-19. Study-level information: The samples span acute and convalescent COVID-19 from the United States, Italy and Spain. The analysed material was cDNA or gDNA that came from T cells, B-cell-depleted T cells, or PBMCs.

V lost 0 bases and J lost 7; bases outside the gene matches: 15. The length of the CDR3 is 16 residues. Per the germline V gene, CDR1 is SQVTM and CDR2 is ANQGSEA. Authors' analysis steps: Reference gene primers were amplified, and this amplification served to estimate nucleated cell counts. Sequencing used immunoSEQ multiplex PCR; TCRdb keeps in-frame clones, though not all of them. That table gives V, J and clone size, and the DNA gave D and trimming. Of 90,000 to 140,000 clones in the sample, about 80% were seen once. The origin of this receptor is a woman aged 70-85 years with acute or convalescent COVID-19. The chain employs TRBV29-1 and TRBJ2-7; 7 nucleotides agree with TRBD2. Sequencing input: peripheral blood. The CDR3 sequence: CSVEDTGEGAFREQYF. The CDR3 DNA sequence: TGCAGCGTTGAAGATACCGGGGAGGGCGCATTCAGAGAGCAGTACTTC.